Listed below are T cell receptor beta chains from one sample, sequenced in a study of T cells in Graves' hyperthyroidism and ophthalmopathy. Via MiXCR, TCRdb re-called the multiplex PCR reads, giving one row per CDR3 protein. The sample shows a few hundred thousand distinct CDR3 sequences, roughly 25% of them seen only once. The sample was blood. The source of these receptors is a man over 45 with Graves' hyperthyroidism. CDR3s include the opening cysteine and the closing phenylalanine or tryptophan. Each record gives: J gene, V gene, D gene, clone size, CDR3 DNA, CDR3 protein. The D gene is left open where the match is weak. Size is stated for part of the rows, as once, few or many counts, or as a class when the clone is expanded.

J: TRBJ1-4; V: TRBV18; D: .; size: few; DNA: TGTGCCAGCTCACCAGCCAACGTCGGTGAAAAACTGTTTTTT; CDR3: CASSPANVGEKLFF
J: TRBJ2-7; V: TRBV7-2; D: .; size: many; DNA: TGTGCCAGCAGCTTAGCCCAATGGACGGCCCAGGTCTACGAGCAGTACTTC; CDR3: CASSLAQWTAQVYEQYF
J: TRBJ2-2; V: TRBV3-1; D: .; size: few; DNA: TGTGCCAGCACCCGAGGGGGTTCCGACACCGGGGAGCTGTTTTTT; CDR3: CASTRGGSDTGELFF
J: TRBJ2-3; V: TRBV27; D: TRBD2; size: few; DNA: TGTGCCACCGGACTAGCGGGGGGCACAGATACGCAGTATTTT; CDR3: CATGLAGGTDTQYF
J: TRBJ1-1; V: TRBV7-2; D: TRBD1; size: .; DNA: TGTGCCAGCAGCTTTCAGGGGGCTCTCGGGAACACTGAAGCTTTCTTT; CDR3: CASSFQGALGNTEAFF
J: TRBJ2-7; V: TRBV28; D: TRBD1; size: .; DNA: TGTGCCAGCGTCACAGGGGGCTACGAGCAGTACTTC; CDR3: CASVTGGYEQYF
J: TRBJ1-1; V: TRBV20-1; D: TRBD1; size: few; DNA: TGCAGTGCTATAGACCAGGGGGACGCTGAAGCTTTCTTT; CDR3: CSAIDQGDAEAFF
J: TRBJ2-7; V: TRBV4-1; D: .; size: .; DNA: TGCGCTAAAGAGGCGGGGTGGGAGCATTCCTACGAGCAGTACTTC; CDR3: CAKEAGWEHSYEQYF
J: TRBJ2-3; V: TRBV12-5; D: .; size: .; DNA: TGTGCTAGTGGTTTCGCGAGGGCCGTTTCGACAGATACGCAGTATTTT; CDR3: CASGFARAVSTDTQYF
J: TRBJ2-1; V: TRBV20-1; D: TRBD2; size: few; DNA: TGCAGTGCTGGGGGTACGGCGGGAGCTTATAATGAGCAGTTCTTC; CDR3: CSAGGTAGAYNEQFF
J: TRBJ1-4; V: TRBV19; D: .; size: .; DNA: TGTGCCAGTAGTTCAGATCCTAGCTCCCTTGATGAAACGGTGTTTTTT; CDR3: CASSSDPSSLDETVFF
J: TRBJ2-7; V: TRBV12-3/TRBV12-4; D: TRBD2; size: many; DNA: TGTGCCAGCAGTCCTCTGGCGGGAGACACCTACGAGCAGTACTTC; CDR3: CASSPLAGDTYEQYF
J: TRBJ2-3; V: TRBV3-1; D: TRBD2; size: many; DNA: TGTGCCAGCAGCCAAGATTTCAGGACTAGCGAGGTATCAGATACGCAGTATTTT; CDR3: CASSQDFRTSEVSDTQYF
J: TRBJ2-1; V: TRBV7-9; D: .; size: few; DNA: TGTGCCAGCAGCTTACTCGGAGAGCAACAATCAAAGCAGTTCTTC; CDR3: CASSLLGEQQSKQFF
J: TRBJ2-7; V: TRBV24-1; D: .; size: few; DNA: TGTGCCACCAGTGATTCCCGAGAGAGCTCCTACGAGCAGTACTTC; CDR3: CATSDSRESSYEQYF
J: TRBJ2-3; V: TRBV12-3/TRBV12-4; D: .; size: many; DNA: TGTGCCAGCAGTCTCAGGGGTCTCACAGATACGCAGTATTTT; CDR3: CASSLRGLTDTQYF
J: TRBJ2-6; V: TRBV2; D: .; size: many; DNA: TGTGCCAGCAGTCCAGGGTCTGGGGCCAACGTCCTGACTTTC; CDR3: CASSPGSGANVLTF
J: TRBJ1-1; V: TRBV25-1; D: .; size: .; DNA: TGTGCCAGCAGTGAATATGCTGGGGGCACTGAAGCTTTCTTT; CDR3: CASSEYAGGTEAFF
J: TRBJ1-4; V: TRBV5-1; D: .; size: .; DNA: TGCGCCAGCAGTCGTTCTTTACCAGGGAGAGAAAAACTGTTTTTT; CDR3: CASSRSLPGREKLFF
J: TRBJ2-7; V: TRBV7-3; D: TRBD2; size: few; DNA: TGTGCCAGCAGCTTAACCGTTAGCGGGAGGGAGGTCGAGCAGTACTTC; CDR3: CASSLTVSGREVEQYF
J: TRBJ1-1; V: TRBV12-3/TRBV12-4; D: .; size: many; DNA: TGTGCCAGCAGTCCACCCCAAGGGCCTGCTCAAGCTTTCTTT; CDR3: CASSPPQGPAQAFF
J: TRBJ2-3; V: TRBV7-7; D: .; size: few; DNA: TGTGCTAGCAGCCAACCTAAGACACATACGCAGTATTTT; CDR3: CASSQPKTHTQYF
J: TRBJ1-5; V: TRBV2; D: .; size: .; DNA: TGTGCCAGCAGTCAAGGACCCGGCGGCAATCAGCCCCAGCATTTT; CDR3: CASSQGPGGNQPQHF
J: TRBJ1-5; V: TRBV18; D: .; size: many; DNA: TGTGCCAGCTCACCACAGGGGAATCAGCCCCAGCATTTT; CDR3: CASSPQGNQPQHF
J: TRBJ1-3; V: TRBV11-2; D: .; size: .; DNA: TGTGCCAGCGGTGAGGGCAGCTCTGGAAACACCATATATTTT; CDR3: CASGEGSSGNTIYF
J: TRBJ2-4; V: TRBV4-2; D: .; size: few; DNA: TGTGCCAGCAGCCGGCAGGGACAGCGGGGAGACATTCAGTACTTC; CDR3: CASSRQGQRGDIQYF
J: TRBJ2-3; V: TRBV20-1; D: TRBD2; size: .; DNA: TGCAGTGCCCTACTGCTAGCGCGGGGGTACACAGATACGCAGTATTTT; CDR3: CSALLLARGYTDTQYF
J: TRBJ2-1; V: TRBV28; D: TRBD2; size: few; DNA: TGTGCCAGCACAGGACTAGCGGGCCAGGCCCCCTACAATGAGCAGTTCTTC; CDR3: CASTGLAGQAPYNEQFF
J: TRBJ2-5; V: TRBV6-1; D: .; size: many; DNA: TGTGCCAGCAGTAGCGGAACCACCCAAGAGACCCAGTACTTC; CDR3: CASSSGTTQETQYF